One sample yielded the 20 T cell receptor beta chains listed below, sequenced in a study of T cell changes during pregnancy in multiple sclerosis. The table came from immunoSEQ multiplex PCR; TCRdb's copy has only in-frame clones and leaves some out. Altogether about 100,000 clones are present, roughly 90% being singletons, with the ten largest covering 1.9%. Source: peripheral blood, taken after pregnancy. Receptors were obtained from a female donor with multiple sclerosis, enrolled in a pregnancy study.

This clone was observed a few times. The rearrangement links TRBV7-9 to TRBJ1-6, with 7 bases identical to TRBD1. The germline gives CDR1 SEHNR, CDR2 FQNEAQ (reference sequence). The CDR3 sequence is 14 residues long. V lost 1 base and J lost 9; bases outside the gene matches: 3. The CDR3 DNA sequence: TGTGCCAGCAGCTTAGGGCAGGGGGTTTCACCCCTCCACTTT. Amino acid sequence: CASSLGQGVSPLHF.

This clone showed up just once. The chain recombines TRBV5-4 with TRBJ1-1; 8 nucleotides agree with TRBD1. This CDR3 has 13 amino acids. Germline trimming cut 4 bases from V and 4 bases from J; bases unmatched to any gene: 3. CDR1 is SGHNT and CDR2 is YYREEE in the germline V gene (reference sequence). The CDR3 here is CASSVDRVTEAFF. The CDR3 DNA follows: TGTGCCAGCAGCGTGGACAGGGTCACTGAAGCTTTCTTT.

The chain uses TRBV19 and TRBJ2-2; 14 bases are shared with TRBD2. V dropped 3 bases and J dropped 2; count of bases not matched to a gene: 2. The CDR3 runs to 17 residues. Germline-derived CDR1 and CDR2 are LNHDA and SQIVND (reference sequence). CDR3 protein: CASSIGTSGSNTGELFF. CDR3 in DNA: TGTGCCAGTAGTATCGGGACTAGCGGGAGTAACACCGGGGAGCTGTTTTTT.

The J gene is TRBJ2-7, the V gene TRBV6-1; 8 nucleotides match TRBD2. The J segment lost 6 bases and the V segment lost 6 bases, leaving 13 bases of the junction unmatched. The CDR3 sequence is 15 residues long. Germline V lookup: CDR1 MNHNS, CDR2 SASEGT. This CDR3 is CASRQTSAVPGEQYF. The CDR3 bases are TGTGCCAGCAGGCAGACTAGCGCGGTTCCGGGCGAGCAGTACTTC.

The CDR3: CASSKSSGSSETQYF. The CDR3 nucleotides are TGTGCCAGCAGTAAGTCTAGCGGGAGTTCCGAGACCCAGTACTTC. The chain has TRBV6-5 and TRBJ2-5; TRBD2 aligns across 10 bases. Unmatched junction bases numbered 8, after V lost 5 bases and J lost 5 bases. The CDR3 spans 15 residues. Germline V gene lookup returns CDR1 MNHEY and CDR2 SVGAGI.

V and J are TRBV7-9 and TRBJ2-1; TRBD2 agrees at 9 bases. Trimming removed 5 bases from V and 6 bases from J; junction bases left unmatched: 11. In germline, CDR1 is SEHNR, CDR2 FQNEAQ (reference sequence). The CDR3 spans 16 residues. The CDR3 loop is CASSPSGSGSFNEQFF. The CDR3 coding sequence is TGTGCCAGCAGCCCGTCGGGTAGCGGGAGTTTCAATGAGCAGTTCTTC.

This rearrangement joins TRBV4-3 to TRBJ1-1; D not certain. CDR3 length equals 14 residues. The V gene lost 0 bases and the J gene lost 11 bases, with 16 bases spanning the gap. Germline CDR1 LGHNA, CDR2 YSLEER. The CDR3 is CASSQEIRVEMAFF. For the CDR3, the DNA is TGCGCCAGCAGCCAAGAGATTAGAGTAGAAATGGCTTTCTTT.

This sequence joins TRBV19 and TRBJ1-2, with 8 nucleotides matching TRBD1. V lost 6 bases, J lost 6 bases, and 12 bases stayed unmatched. Germline lookup yields CDR1 LNHDA and CDR2 SQIVND (reference sequence). The CDR3 is 15 amino acids. CDR3 loop: CASRHPGQEGNGYTF. CDR3 bases: TGTGCCAGTAGACATCCGGGACAGGAGGGGAATGGCTACACCTTC.

CDR3 amino acids: CASSIIQLSNQPQHF. In DNA, the CDR3 is TGTGCCAGTAGTATTATACAGCTAAGCAATCAGCCCCAGCATTTT. The chain recombines TRBV19 with TRBJ1-5; D call uncertain. The germline V gene has CDR1 LNHDA and CDR2 SQIVND (reference sequence). The CDR3 extends over 15 amino acids. Trimming cost V 3 bases and J 1 base, with 10 bases left between them.

The rearrangement links TRBV2 to TRBJ1-6; D possibly corresponds to TRBD1 (6 bases). The CDR3 contains 11 residues. V was clipped by 7 bases and J by 18 bases, with 16 bases between them. Germline V lookup: CDR1 SNHLY, CDR2 FYNNEI. As DNA, the CDR3 is TGTGCCAGCAAACGAGAGCAGGGACACCACTTT. As protein: CASKREQGHHF.

V gene TRBV7-9 combines with J gene TRBJ2-5, with D unclear. The V and J ends lost 1 base and 4 bases respectively, with 13 bases between them. The germline V gene encodes CDR1 SEHNR and CDR2 FQNEAQ (reference sequence). This CDR3 contains 15 residues. The CDR3: CASSLGRLVGETQYF. CDR3 nucleotide sequence: TGTGCCAGCAGCTTAGGTAGGCTAGTTGGAGAGACCCAGTACTTC.

Concerning this clone: The germline gene is not matched at one end of the junction; a read error may be the cause. This sequence joins TRBV7-3 and TRBJ2-5, with D perhaps matching TRBD2 (6 bases). The CDR3 totals 11 residues. The germline CDR1 and CDR2 sequences are SGHTA and FQGTGA. CDR3 sequence: CSRREEETQYF. The CDR3 nucleotides are TGCAGTAGGCGGGAAGAAGAGACCCAGTACTTC.

This clone was picked up many times. This sequence joins TRBV6-1 and TRBJ1-6, with D perhaps TRBD1 (5 bases). V was shortened by 3 bases and J by 8 bases, with 14 bases between the two germline ends. There are 15 residues in the CDR3. Germline CDR1 MNHNS, CDR2 SASEGT. CDR3 in DNA: TGTGCCAGCAGTGAGCCTCAGGGTAGTTATTCACCCCTCCACTTT. This gives the protein CASSEPQGSYSPLHF.

The rearrangement uses TRBV5-1 and TRBJ2-1; no definite D call. The germline V and J ends were trimmed by 5 bases and 7 bases, with 13 bases remaining between them. CDR1 is SGHRS, CDR2 YFSETQ, per germline. This CDR3 contains 13 residues. The CDR3 is CASSPRSWNEQFF. The CDR3 DNA reads as TGCGCCAGCAGTCCGAGGAGTTGGAATGAGCAGTTCTTC.

This clone was seen once. This chain joins TRBV19 and TRBJ2-7, with 9 bases identical to TRBD1. From germline, CDR1 is LNHDA and CDR2 SQIVND (reference sequence). The V segment lost 5 bases and the J segment 6 bases; nucleotides outside the gene matches: 14. This CDR3 has 16 amino acids. In DNA, the CDR3 is TGTGCCAGTAGTGTAAACAGGGGGCCAGGTCCCCTCGAGCAGTACTTC. Its translation: CASSVNRGPGPLEQYF. Combining the CDR3 with reference TRBV19 and TRBJ2-7 gives the whole variable domain DGGITQSPKYLFRKEGQNVTLSCEQNLNHDAMYWYRQDPGQGLRLIYYSQIVNDFQKGDIAEGYSVSREKKESFPLTVTSAQKNPTAFYLCASSVNRGPGPLEQYFGPGTRLTVT.

This clone is a singleton in its sample. Written as DNA, the CDR3 is TGTGCCAGCAGCTTGCGGGGAGTCACTGAAGCTTTCTTT. Amino acid sequence: CASSLRGVTEAFF. The V call is TRBV5-4, the J call TRBJ1-1; no definite D call. This CDR3 is built from 13 residues. V lost 1 base and J 4 bases, leaving 8 bases between the germline ends. The germline gives CDR1 SGHNT, CDR2 YYREEE (reference sequence). Full variable domain (remainder filled in from reference TRBV5-4 and TRBJ1-1): ETGVTQSPTHLIKTRGQQVTLRCSSQSGHNTVSWYQQALGQGPQFIFQYYREEENGRGNFPPRFSGLQFPNYSSELNVNALELDDSALYLCASSLRGVTEAFFGQGTRLTVV.

The gene calls are TRBV4-3 and TRBJ2-1, with 7 bases matching TRBD1. The ends lost 5 bases at V and 4 bases at J; junction bases unmatched: 2. CDR1 is LGHNA and CDR2 is YSLEER in the germline V gene. This CDR3 is 13 amino acids long. The CDR3 bases are TGCGCCAGCAGCGAGGACAGGTACAATGAGCAGTTCTTC. As protein: CASSEDRYNEQFF.

The chain recombines TRBV9 with TRBJ2-7; the match to TRBD1 covers 10 bases. J lost 2 bases, V lost 7 bases, and 3 bases had no gene match. CDR3 length: 13 amino acids. Germline values: CDR1 SGDLS, CDR2 YYNGEE. The CDR3 protein is CASPGTGAYEQYF. DNA of the CDR3: TGTGCCAGCCCCGGGACAGGGGCCTACGAGCAGTACTTC.

V is TRBV19 and J is TRBJ1-3, with unresolved D. Trimming removed 4 bases at V and 0 bases at J, with 10 bases between. The CDR3 length is 15 residues. CDR1 and CDR2 (germline): LNHDA, SQIVND (reference sequence). This CDR3 is CASSRGGNSGNTIYF. CDR3 DNA: TGTGCCAGTAGTAGGGGAGGAAACTCTGGAAACACCATATATTTT.

This clone was seen a few times. This chain links TRBV5-4 with TRBJ1-2; TRBD1 aligns across 9 bases. V dropped 0 bases and J dropped 8; count of bases not matched to a gene: 5. Germline V lookup: CDR1 SGHNT, CDR2 YYREEE (reference sequence). The CDR3 totals 14 residues. CDR3 in amino acids: CASSLGTGVEGYTF. The CDR3 nucleotides read TGTGCCAGCAGCTTGGGGACAGGGGTTGAAGGCTACACCTTC. Full variable domain (rest looked up from reference TRBV5-4 and TRBJ1-2): ETGVTQSPTHLIKTRGQQVTLRCSSQSGHNTVSWYQQALGQGPQFIFQYYREEENGRGNFPPRFSGLQFPNYSSELNVNALELDDSALYLCASSLGTGVEGYTFGSGTRLTVV.